This T cell receptor (beta chain) was profiled in a study of Ad26.COV2.S vaccination and SARS-CoV-2 variants. For the study at large: Ad26.COV2.S arm of COV1001 included the donor.

Repertoires were generated with immunoSEQ multiplex PCR, while TCRdb's copy carries only in-frame clones and drops some. This sample has approximately 300,000 clones, with just under 85% found just once. V lost 3 bases, J lost 8 bases, and 1 base stayed unmatched. This CDR3 spans 12 amino acids. Treatment meaning: roughly 20 received Ad26.COV2.S at low or high dose, single or two shots; a few received placebo; per-sample allocation not given. On day 63 after the first injection, vaccine and placebo recipients gave samples. This clone was counted a few times. The genes are TRBV12-3 or TRBV12-4 and TRBJ1-1, with 9 bases matching TRBD1. Material: peripheral blood, obtained in a trial of Ad26.COV2.S vaccine versus placebo. The receptor comes from a person aged 18-65 years who received the Ad26.COV2.S COVID-19 vaccine or a placebo. The CDR3 region has the DNA TGTGCCAGCAGTTTGGGACAGGGCGAAGCTTTCTTT. It is translated as CASSLGQGEAFF.